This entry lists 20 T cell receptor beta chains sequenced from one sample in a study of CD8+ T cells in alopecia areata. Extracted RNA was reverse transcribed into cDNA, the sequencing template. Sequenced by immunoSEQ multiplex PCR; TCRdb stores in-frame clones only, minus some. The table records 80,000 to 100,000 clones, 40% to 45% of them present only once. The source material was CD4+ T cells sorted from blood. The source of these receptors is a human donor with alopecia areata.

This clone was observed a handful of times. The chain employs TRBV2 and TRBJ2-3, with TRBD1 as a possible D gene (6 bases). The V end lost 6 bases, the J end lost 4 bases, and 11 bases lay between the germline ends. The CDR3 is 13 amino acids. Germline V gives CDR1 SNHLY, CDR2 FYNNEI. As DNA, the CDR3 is TGTGCCAGCAGCATTGGACAGCCAGATACGCAGTATTTT. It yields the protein CASSIGQPDTQYF. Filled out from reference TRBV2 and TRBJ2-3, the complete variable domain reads EPEVTQTPSHQVTQMGQEVILRCVPISNHLYFYWYRQILGQKVEFLVSFYNNEISEKSEIFDDQFSVERPDGSNFTLKIRSTKLEDSAMYFCASSIGQPDTQYFGPGTRLTVL.

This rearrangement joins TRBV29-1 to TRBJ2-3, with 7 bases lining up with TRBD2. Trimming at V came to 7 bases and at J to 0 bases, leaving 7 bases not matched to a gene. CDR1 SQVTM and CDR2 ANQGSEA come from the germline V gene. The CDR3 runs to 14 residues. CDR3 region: CSGGRVLSTDTQYF. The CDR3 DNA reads TGCAGCGGGGGGAGGGTCCTCAGCACAGATACGCAGTATTTT.

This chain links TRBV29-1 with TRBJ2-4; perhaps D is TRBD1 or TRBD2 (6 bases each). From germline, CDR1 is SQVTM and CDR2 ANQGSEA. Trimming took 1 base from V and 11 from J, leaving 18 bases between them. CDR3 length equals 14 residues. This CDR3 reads CSVEAEQGGAVQYF. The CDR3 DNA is TGCAGCGTTGAAGCTGAACAGGGCGGGGCTGTTCAGTACTTC.

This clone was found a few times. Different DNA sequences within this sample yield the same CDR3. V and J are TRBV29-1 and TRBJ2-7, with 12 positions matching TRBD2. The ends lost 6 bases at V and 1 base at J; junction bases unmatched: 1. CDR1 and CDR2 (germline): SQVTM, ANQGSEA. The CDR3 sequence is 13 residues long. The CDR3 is CSVGTSGSYEQYF. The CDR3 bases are TGCAGCGTAGGGACTAGCGGGTCCTACGAGCAGTACTTC.

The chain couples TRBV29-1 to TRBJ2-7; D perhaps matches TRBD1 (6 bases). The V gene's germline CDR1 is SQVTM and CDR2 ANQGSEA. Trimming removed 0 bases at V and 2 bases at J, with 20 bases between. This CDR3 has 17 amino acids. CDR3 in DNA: TGCAGCGTTGAAGATCGCCAGGGCAGGGGAATGGCCTACGAGCAGTACTTC. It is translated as CSVEDRQGRGMAYEQYF.

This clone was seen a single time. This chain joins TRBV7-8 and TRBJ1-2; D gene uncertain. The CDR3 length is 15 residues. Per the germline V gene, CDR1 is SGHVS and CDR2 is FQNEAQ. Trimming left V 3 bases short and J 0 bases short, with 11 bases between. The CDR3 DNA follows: TGTGCCAGCAGCTTGGAGGGCCGACCTAACTATGGCTACACCTTC. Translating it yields CASSLEGRPNYGYTF.

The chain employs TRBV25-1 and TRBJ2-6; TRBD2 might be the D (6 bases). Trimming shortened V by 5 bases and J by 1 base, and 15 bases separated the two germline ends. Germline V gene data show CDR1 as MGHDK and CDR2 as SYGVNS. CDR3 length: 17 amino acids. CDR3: CASSTGTGRSGANVLTF. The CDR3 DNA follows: TGTGCCAGCAGTACCGGGACTGGGCGGTCTGGGGCCAACGTCCTGACTTTC.

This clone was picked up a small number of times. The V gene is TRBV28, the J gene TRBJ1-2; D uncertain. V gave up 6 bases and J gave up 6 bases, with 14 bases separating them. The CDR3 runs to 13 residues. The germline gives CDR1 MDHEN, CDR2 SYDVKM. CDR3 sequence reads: CASSRPVIHGYTF. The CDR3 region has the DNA TGTGCCAGCAGCCGACCTGTTATCCATGGCTACACCTTC.

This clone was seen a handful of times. The CDR3 coding sequence is TGTGCCAGCAGCTTAGAATGGGGGCGTTCGAACACTGAAGCTTTCTTT. The encoded protein is CASSLEWGRSNTEAFF. The genes are TRBV11-2 and TRBJ1-1, with D perhaps TRBD1 (6 bases). This CDR3 comprises 16 residues. V lost 0 bases and J 1 base, leaving 12 bases between the germline ends. Per germline, CDR1 SGHAT and CDR2 FQNNGV.

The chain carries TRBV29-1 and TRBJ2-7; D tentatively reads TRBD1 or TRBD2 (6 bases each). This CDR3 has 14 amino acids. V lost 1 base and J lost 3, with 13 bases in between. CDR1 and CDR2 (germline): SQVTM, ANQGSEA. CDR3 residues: CSVEVTGTLYEQYF. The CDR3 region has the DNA TGCAGCGTTGAAGTCACAGGGACTCTCTACGAGCAGTACTTC.

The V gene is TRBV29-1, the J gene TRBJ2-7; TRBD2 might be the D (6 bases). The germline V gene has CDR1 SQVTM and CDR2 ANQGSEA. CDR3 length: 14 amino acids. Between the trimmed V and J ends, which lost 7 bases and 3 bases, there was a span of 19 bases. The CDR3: CSAIGTYGVYEQYF. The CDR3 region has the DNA TGCAGCGCTATTGGGACTTATGGAGTCTACGAGCAGTACTTC.

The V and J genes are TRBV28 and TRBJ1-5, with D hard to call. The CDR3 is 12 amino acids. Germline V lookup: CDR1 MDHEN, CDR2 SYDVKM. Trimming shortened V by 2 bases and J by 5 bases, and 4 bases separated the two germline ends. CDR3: CASSLPDQPQHF. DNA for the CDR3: TGTGCCAGCAGTTTACCGGATCAGCCCCAGCATTTT.

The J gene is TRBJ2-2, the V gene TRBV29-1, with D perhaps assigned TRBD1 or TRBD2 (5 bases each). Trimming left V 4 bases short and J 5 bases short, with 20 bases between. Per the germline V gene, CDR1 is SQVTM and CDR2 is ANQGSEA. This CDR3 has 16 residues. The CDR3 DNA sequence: TGCAGCGTTGTTTCCGCGAAACCGGGGCTTACCGGGGAGCTGTTTTTT. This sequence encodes CSVVSAKPGLTGELFF.

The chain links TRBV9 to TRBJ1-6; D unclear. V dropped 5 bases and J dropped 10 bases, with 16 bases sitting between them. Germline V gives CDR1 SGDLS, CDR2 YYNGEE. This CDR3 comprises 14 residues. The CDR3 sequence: CASSALRTNSPLHF. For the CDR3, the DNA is TGTGCCAGCAGTGCCCTCCGGACGAACTCACCCCTCCACTTT.

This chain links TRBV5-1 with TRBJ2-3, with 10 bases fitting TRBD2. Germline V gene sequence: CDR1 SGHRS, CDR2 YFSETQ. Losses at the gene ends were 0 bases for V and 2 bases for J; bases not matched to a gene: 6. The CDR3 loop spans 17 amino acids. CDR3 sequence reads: CASSLERGGDLTDTQYF. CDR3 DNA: TGCGCCAGCAGCTTGGAGCGGGGGGGCGATCTCACAGATACGCAGTATTTT.

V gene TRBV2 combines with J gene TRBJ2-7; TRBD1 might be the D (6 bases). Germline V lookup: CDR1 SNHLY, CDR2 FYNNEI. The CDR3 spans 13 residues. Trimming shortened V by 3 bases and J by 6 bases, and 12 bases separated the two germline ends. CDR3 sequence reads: CASSDTGWIEQYF. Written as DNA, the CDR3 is TGTGCCAGCAGTGATACAGGGTGGATCGAGCAGTACTTC.

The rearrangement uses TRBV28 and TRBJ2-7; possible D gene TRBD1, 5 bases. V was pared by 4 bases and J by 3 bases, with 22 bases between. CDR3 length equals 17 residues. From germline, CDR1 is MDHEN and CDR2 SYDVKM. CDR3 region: CASSSPFPRQQIYEQYF. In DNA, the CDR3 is TGTGCCAGCAGTTCGCCGTTTCCTCGACAGCAGATCTACGAGCAGTACTTC.

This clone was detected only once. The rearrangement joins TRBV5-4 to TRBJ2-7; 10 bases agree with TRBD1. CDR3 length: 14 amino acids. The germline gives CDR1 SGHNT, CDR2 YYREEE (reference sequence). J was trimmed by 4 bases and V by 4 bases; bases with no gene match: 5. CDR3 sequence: CASSPRTGGYEQYF. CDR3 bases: TGTGCCAGCAGCCCTCGGACAGGGGGGTACGAGCAGTACTTC.

CDR3 sequence reads: CASSPDLMGETQYF. CDR3 bases: TGTGCCAGCAGCCCGGACCTCATGGGAGAGACCCAGTACTTC. The gene calls are TRBV28 and TRBJ2-5; D is unresolved. The V end was cut by 6 bases, the J end by 4 bases, with 15 bases between. This CDR3 has 14 amino acids. Germline V gives CDR1 MDHEN, CDR2 SYDVKM.

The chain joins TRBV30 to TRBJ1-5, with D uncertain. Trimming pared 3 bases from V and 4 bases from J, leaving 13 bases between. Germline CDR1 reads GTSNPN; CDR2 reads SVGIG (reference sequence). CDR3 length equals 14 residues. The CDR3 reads CAWRVQAGNQPQHF. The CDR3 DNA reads TGTGCCTGGAGGGTGCAGGCGGGGAATCAGCCCCAGCATTTT.